This T cell receptor beta chain was profiled in a study of CD8 T cells in ankylosing spondylitis. General study findings and limits: Earlier authors reported some of these motif variants in reactive arthritis synovial fluid and blood. Significantly higher representation of disease-linked clones was reported for matched ankylosing spondylitis synovial fluid. Seemingly characteristic of ankylosing spondylitis blood was a TCR beta motif consisting of eight highly homologous variants.

Molecular-barcoded quantitative 5'-RACE produced these TCR beta libraries. A single record per CDR3 protein comes from TCRdb applying MiXCR to the 5' RACE reads. The table lists around 130,000 distinct CDR3 sequences, roughly 13% of them singletons, with roughly 3% in the top ten. With 2 bases clipped from V and 5 bases from J, the junction kept 4 bases outside the gene matches. This CDR3 contains 16 residues. Germline V gene data show CDR1 as LGHDT and CDR2 as YNNKEL (reference sequence). In regard to this clonotype: No antigen is known for it.

The receptor was derived from a female donor with ankylosing spondylitis or in good health (not recorded which). The chain recombines TRBV3-1 with TRBJ2-1; the match to TRBD2 covers 12 bases. The sequenced sample consisted of blood, either unsorted or a sorted T cell fraction (not recorded which). The CDR3 sequence: CASSQWRTSGNNEQFF. CDR3 bases: TGTGCCAGCAGCCAATGGAGGACTAGCGGGAACAATGAGCAGTTCTTC.